This TCR beta chain stems from a study of blood T cell repertoires in COVID-19. The wider study: Sites across the United States, Italy and Spain contributed samples from acute and convalescent COVID-19. Sources were T cells, B-cell-depleted T cells, or PBMCs; the material itself was cDNA or gDNA.

Methods used by the authors: Reference gene primer amplification gave estimated nucleated cell counts. The protocol was immunoSEQ multiplex PCR, while the TCRdb copy is restricted to in-frame clones and leaves out a portion. Clone size and the V and J calls come from that table; the DNA yielded D and trimming. This table has about 160,000 clones, under 80% appearing once. This clone was detected only once. The sequence came from a man aged 70-80 years with acute or convalescent COVID-19. Sequencing was performed on peripheral blood.

CDR3 coding DNA: TGTGCCAGCAGTTTAGAGAATCAGCCCCAGCATTTT. Translating gives CASSLENQPQHF. The V and J genes are TRBV28 and TRBJ1-5; unclear D gene. CDR3 size: 12 residues. V was shortened by 2 bases and J by 4 bases, with 3 bases between the two germline ends. CDR1 MDHEN and CDR2 SYDVKM come from the germline V gene.